The T cell receptor (beta chain) under discussion was sequenced for a study of T cell changes during pregnancy in multiple sclerosis. Profiling relied on immunoSEQ multiplex PCR, and the TCRdb table lists in-frame clones only, not all of them. The table lists 60,000 to 65,000 clones, about 92% of them singletons. Germline trimming cut 6 bases from V and 4 bases from J; bases unmatched to any gene: 6. This CDR3 is 14 amino acids long. Germline CDR1 SGHVS, CDR2 FQNEAQ. The specimen comprised peripheral blood, sampled in the second trimester of pregnancy. The clonotype was recovered from a female donor in good health, enrolled as a control in a pregnancy study. This chain uses TRBV7-8 with TRBJ2-5; 9 positions match TRBD2. Here the CDR3 reads CASRQASGVETQYF. CDR3 DNA: TGTGCCAGCAGGCAAGCTAGCGGGGTAGAGACCCAGTACTTC.